A single sample gave rise to the 6 T cell receptor beta chains below, sequenced in a study of blood T cell repertoires in COVID-19. Clones were read by immunoSEQ multiplex PCR, and TCRdb kept only the in-frame ones, dropping some. The sample lists 200,000 to 250,000 clones, approximately 86% occurring once. Sequenced input: peripheral blood. The receptor source for this set is a man between 18 and 29 years old with active or convalescent COVID-19.

The chain has TRBV29-1 and TRBJ2-7, with 9 bases aligning to TRBD1. The CDR3 has 14 amino acids. V was pared by 6 bases and J by 4 bases, with 10 bases of the junction left unmatched. Germline CDR1 SQVTM, CDR2 ANQGSEA. CDR3 bases: TGCAGCGTAGAAAACCGGGACAGGGAATACGAGCAGTACTTC. This translates into CSVENRDREYEQYF.

The chain couples TRBV7-2 to TRBJ1-6; D unclear. Germline values: CDR1 SGHTA, CDR2 FQGNSA. With 3 bases removed from V and 7 bases from J, the gap between germline ends came to 10 bases. This CDR3 contains 14 residues. The CDR3 nucleotides are TGTGCCAGCAGCTTTCGGGATACCAATTCACCCCTCCACTTT. The encoded protein is CASSFRDTNSPLHF.

The chain uses TRBV12-5 and TRBJ2-1, with a weak D call TRBD1 (6 bases). From germline, CDR1 is LGHNT and CDR2 FRNRAP. V was pared by 3 bases and J by 7 bases, with 10 bases between. This CDR3 region has 13 residues. This CDR3 is CASGLGGGNEQFF. CDR3 nucleotides: TGTGCTAGTGGTTTAGGGGGTGGTAATGAGCAGTTCTTC.

The chain recombines TRBV24-1 with TRBJ2-2; D perhaps matches TRBD1 (6 bases). Trimming took off 6 bases at V and 2 bases at J, with 12 bases between the two ends. Germline-derived CDR1 and CDR2 are KGHDR and SFDVKD. The CDR3 contains 15 residues. The CDR3 coding sequence is TGTGCCACCAGTACAGGGCAGGGTAACACCGGGGAGCTGTTTTTT. It is translated as CATSTGQGNTGELFF.

This chain links TRBV11-2 with TRBJ1-4; D is perhaps TRBD1 (5 bases). The V gene lost 1 base and the J gene lost 8 bases, with 17 bases spanning the gap. CDR1 SGHAT and CDR2 FQNNGV come from the germline V gene. The CDR3 has 16 amino acids. The CDR3 region has the DNA TGTGCCAGCAGCTTAGCTCCAGACAGAATAAGGGAAAAACTGTTTTTT. Protein sequence: CASSLAPDRIREKLFF.

The genes are TRBV19 and TRBJ1-5; D is unresolved. The V gene's germline CDR1 is LNHDA and CDR2 SQIVND (reference sequence). The CDR3 loop spans 12 amino acids. Trimming stripped 8 bases from V and 3 bases from J, with 8 bases between. For the CDR3, the DNA is TGTGCCAGTGGTCGGGTCAATCAGCCCCAGCATTTT. This gives the protein CASGRVNQPQHF.